This T cell receptor (beta chain) derives from a study of T cells in Graves' hyperthyroidism and ophthalmopathy. Whole-study findings and limits: Blood also showed most of the thyroid clonotypes that were expanded above 0.001.

The CDR3 totals 15 residues. Germline assignment: CDR1 SGDLS and CDR2 YYNGEE. V dropped 5 bases and J dropped 0 bases, with 12 bases sitting between them. Together with thyroid ultrasound, orbital computed tomography, serum thyroxine and TRAb, clinical symptoms were used for diagnoses. Fresh peripheral blood, roughly 9.8 ml of it, supplied the PBMCs. With regard to this clonotype: Its antigen is currently unknown.

RNA transcripts provided the source from which TCR beta CDR3 regions were amplified. TCR CDR3 regions were first amplified by RT-PCR with HTBI primers. TCRdb re-analysed the multiplex PCR reads in MiXCR, keeping a single row per CDR3 protein. The table has a few hundred thousand distinct CDR3 sequences, 15% seen once. V gene TRBV9 combines with J gene TRBJ1-3; D is ambiguous. The sequencing sample was made of blood. The TCR originated in a woman aged 50 to 65 with Graves' hyperthyroidism that later progressed to Graves' ophthalmopathy. CDR3 sequence (DNA): TGTGCCAGCAGTGAAGGGTCCTACTCTGGAAACACCATATATTTT. Its protein is CASSEGSYSGNTIYF. The full variable domain, completed using reference TRBV9 and TRBJ1-3, is DSGVTQTPKHLITATGQRVTLRCSPRSGDLSVYWYQQSLDQGLQFLIQYYNGEERAKGNILERFSAQQFPDLHSELNLSSLELGDSALYFCASSEGSYSGNTIYFGEGSWLTVV.